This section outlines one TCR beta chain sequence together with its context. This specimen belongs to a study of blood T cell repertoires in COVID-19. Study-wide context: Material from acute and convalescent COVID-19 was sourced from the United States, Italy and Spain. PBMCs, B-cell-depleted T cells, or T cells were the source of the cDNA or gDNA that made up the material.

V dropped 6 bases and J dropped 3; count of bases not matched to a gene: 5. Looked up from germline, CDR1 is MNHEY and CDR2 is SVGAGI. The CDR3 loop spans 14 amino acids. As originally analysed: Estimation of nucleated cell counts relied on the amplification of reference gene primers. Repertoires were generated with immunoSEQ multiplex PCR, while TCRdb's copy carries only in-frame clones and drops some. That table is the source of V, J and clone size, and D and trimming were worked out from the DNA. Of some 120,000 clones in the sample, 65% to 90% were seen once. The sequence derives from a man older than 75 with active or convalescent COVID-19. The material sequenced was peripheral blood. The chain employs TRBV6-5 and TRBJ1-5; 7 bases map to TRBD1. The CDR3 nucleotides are TGTGCCAGCAGCGTACAGGGGTACAATCAGCCCCAGCATTTT. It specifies CASSVQGYNQPQHF.